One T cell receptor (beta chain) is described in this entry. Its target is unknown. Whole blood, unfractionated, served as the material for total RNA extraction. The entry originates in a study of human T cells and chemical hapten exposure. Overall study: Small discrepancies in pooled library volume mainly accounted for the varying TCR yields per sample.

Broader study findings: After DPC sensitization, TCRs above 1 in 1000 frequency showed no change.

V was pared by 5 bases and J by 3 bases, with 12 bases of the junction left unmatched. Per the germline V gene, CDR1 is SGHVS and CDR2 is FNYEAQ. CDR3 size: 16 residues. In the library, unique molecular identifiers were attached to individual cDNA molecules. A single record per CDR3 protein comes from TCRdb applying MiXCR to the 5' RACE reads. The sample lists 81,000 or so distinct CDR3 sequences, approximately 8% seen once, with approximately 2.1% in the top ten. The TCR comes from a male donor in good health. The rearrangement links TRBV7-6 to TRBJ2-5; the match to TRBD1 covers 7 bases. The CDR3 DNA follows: TGTGCCAGCAGCCAACTCCTTTCGGACAGGAAAGAGACCCAGTACTTC. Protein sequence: CASSQLLSDRKETQYF.